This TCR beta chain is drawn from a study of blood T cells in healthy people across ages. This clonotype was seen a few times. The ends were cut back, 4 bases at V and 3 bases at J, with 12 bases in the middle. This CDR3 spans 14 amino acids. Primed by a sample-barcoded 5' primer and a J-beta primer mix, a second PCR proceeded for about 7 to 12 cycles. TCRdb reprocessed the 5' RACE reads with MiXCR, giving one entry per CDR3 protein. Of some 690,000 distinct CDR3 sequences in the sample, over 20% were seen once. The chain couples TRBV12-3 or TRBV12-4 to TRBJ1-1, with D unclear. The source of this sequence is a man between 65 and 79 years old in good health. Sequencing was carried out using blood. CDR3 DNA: TGTGCCAGCAGTTCCCAACAGAAGGACACTGAAGCTTTCTTT. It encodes CASSSQQKDTEAFF.